Listed here is a single TCR beta chain. Measured with immunoSEQ multiplex PCR; TCRdb has only the in-frame clones, and not every one. The sample contains about 40,000 clones, approximately 80% of which appear only once. The germline gives CDR1 MGHRA, CDR2 YSYEKL. J gave up 5 bases and V 0 bases, and 11 bases lay outside the gene matches. This CDR3 has 17 residues. The data originate from a study of T cell responses to AZD1222 COVID-19 vaccine. The J gene is TRBJ2-5, the V gene TRBV4-1, with 8 bases lining up with TRBD2. This sample comprised peripheral blood, obtained 28 days after the second AZD1222 dose. The clonotype was recovered from an adult who received the AZD1222 COVID-19 vaccine. The CDR3 is CASSQDPSGGVGETQYF. The CDR3 nucleotides are TGCGCCAGCAGCCAAGATCCCAGCGGGGGCGTCGGGGAGACCCAGTACTTC.